This is a list of T cell receptor beta chains from one sample in a study of control samples from healthy donors and cancer patients. Profiled with immunoSEQ multiplex PCR; TCRdb holds only in-frame clones, not every one. The sample records approximately 230,000 clones, roughly 80% being singletons. Sequenced: PBMCs. These receptors came from a woman between 55 and 75 years old with lung cancer. Both conserved end residues are part of each CDR3. The D gene is left open where the match is weak. Clone size is stated in some rows and not others, as once, few, many or a class when expanded.

d_call	v_call	clone_size	j_call	cdr3_nt	cdr3_aa
TRBD1	TRBV5-1	NA	TRBJ1-6	TGCGCCAGCAGCCCGGACAGGACTAATTCACCCCTCCACTTT	CASSPDRTNSPLHF
NA	TRBV6-1	NA	TRBJ1-1	TGTGCCAGCAGTGAGCGTCACACAACAATCACTGAAGCTTTCTTT	CASSERHTTITEAFF
TRBD2	TRBV7-7	NA	TRBJ2-3	TGTGCTAGCAGCTTAGGGGCGGGGGGGACCACAGATACGCAGTATTTT	CASSLGAGGTTDTQYF
TRBD1	TRBV2	once	TRBJ2-1	TGTGCCAGCAGCGTCCAGGGGGCGCGTTACAATGAGCAGTTCTTC	CASSVQGARYNEQFF
NA	TRBV6-1	once	TRBJ1-2	TGTGCCAGCAGTGAATCACCGGGGCCCTATGGCTACACCTTC	CASSESPGPYGYTF
TRBD1	TRBV5-1	few	TRBJ2-2	TGCGCCAGCAGCTTGGCAGGGGGCGGCACCGGGGAGCTGTTTTTT	CASSLAGGGTGELFF
NA	TRBV27	NA	TRBJ2-7	TGTGCCAGCAGTTCAGTGGGACCCGACGAGCAGTACTTC	CASSSVGPDEQYF
TRBD2	TRBV10-3	NA	TRBJ2-7	TGTGCCATCAGTGAATCTCCGGGACTAGCGGGCTACGAGCAGTACTTC	CAISESPGLAGYEQYF
NA	TRBV5-1	NA	TRBJ2-5	TGCGCCAGCAGCTCGTCAGGTAAAGAGACCCAGTACTTC	CASSSSGKETQYF
NA	TRBV30	NA	TRBJ1-1	TGTGCCTGGAGTGTACAGGAGAACACTGAAGCTTTCTTT	CAWSVQENTEAFF
NA	TRBV7-2	once	TRBJ2-4	TGTGCCAGCAGTTCTATGGCGGACAGCAAAGCCAAAAACATTCAGTACTTC	CASSSMADSKAKNIQYF
NA	TRBV11-3	NA	TRBJ2-2	TGTGCCAGCAGCTTAGAGAGAAACACCGGGGAGCTGTTTTTT	CASSLERNTGELFF
NA	TRBV9	NA	TRBJ1-5	TGTGCCAGCAGCGGGGGCGGGTGGCAGCCCCAGCATTTT	CASSGGGWQPQHF
NA	TRBV6-2/TRBV6-3	NA	TRBJ1-2	TGTGCCAGCAGTTATGTGCAGAGCCTCTATGGCTACACCTTC	CASSYVQSLYGYTF
NA	TRBV27	NA	TRBJ1-5	TGTGCCAGCAGTTATAACCGGGAGAATCAGCCCCAGCATTTT	CASSYNRENQPQHF
TRBD1	TRBV18	NA	TRBJ2-1	TGTGCCAGCTCAGCGGACAGGGAGGAGGTCTTC	CASSADREEVF
TRBD1	TRBV18	NA	TRBJ1-6	TGTGCCAGCTCACCAGACCGGGACAGAAATTCACCCCTCCACTTT	CASSPDRDRNSPLHF
TRBD2	TRBV10-1	NA	TRBJ2-5	TGCGCCAGACCAAACATTGCCTTTGAGCGGGGAGAAGAGACCCAGTACTTC	CARPNIAFERGEETQYF
NA	TRBV11-3	NA	TRBJ1-3	TGTGCCAGCAGCTTAGCGGCAGGAAACACCATATATTTT	CASSLAAGNTIYF
NA	TRBV19	NA	TRBJ2-3	TGTGCCAGTAGTATATTGCGGACTAGCACAGATACGCAGTATTTT	CASSILRTSTDTQYF
NA	TRBV12-3/TRBV12-4	once	TRBJ2-3	TGTGCCAGCCTTGGAGGGAGTACGCAGTATTTT	CASLGGSTQYF
NA	TRBV10-3	NA	TRBJ1-5	TGTGCCATCAGTGAGTCGAACGCGCGATATAGCAATCAGCCCCAGCATTTT	CAISESNARYSNQPQHF
NA	TRBV4-1	NA	TRBJ2-3	TGCGCCAGCAGCCAAGCAGGGTCGGGCACAGATACGCAGTATTTT	CASSQAGSGTDTQYF
NA	TRBV27	NA	TRBJ2-6	TGTGCCAGCAGTTTGGCTAGTGCTGGGGCCAACGTCCTGACTTTC	CASSLASAGANVLTF
NA	TRBV5-1	NA	TRBJ1-1	TGCGCCAGCAGCTTGGTGGGGGGGGTCACTGAAGCTTTCTTT	CASSLVGGVTEAFF
NA	TRBV4-1	NA	TRBJ1-1	TGCGCCAGCAGCCAAACAAACAGGGAAGCTTTCTTT	CASSQTNREAFF
NA	TRBV5-1	NA	TRBJ2-5	TGCGCCAGCAGCTTTGGTGTTCAAGAGACCCAGTACTTC	CASSFGVQETQYF
NA	TRBV5-1	NA	TRBJ2-5	TGCGCCAGCAGCTTGGCACCAGGGGCTTTACAAGAGACCCAGTACTTC	CASSLAPGALQETQYF
NA	TRBV6-5	NA	TRBJ2-2	TGTGCCAGCAGTTTTTGGGGCTTTGGGGCCGGGGAGCTGTTTTTT	CASSFWGFGAGELFF
NA	TRBV2	NA	TRBJ2-7	TGTGTCTCATCTACTAACCATCCAAAACTCAGTTCCGAGCAGTACTTC	CVSSTNHPKLSSEQYF
TRBD1	TRBV2	NA	TRBJ1-5	TGTGCCAGCAGTGGACAGGGGGCGATACAGCCCCAGCATTTT	CASSGQGAIQPQHF
NA	TRBV6-6	few	TRBJ1-6	TGTGCCAGCAGCCCAGGGGATAATTCACCCCTCCACTTT	CASSPGDNSPLHF
NA	TRBV6-5	NA	TRBJ2-2	TGTGCCAGCAGTCGGGGGGCCTCGAACACCGGGGAGCTGTTTTTT	CASSRGASNTGELFF
NA	TRBV9	once	TRBJ1-4	TGTGCCAGCAGCGGAGGAAACCCGTATGAAAAACTGTTTTTT	CASSGGNPYEKLFF
NA	TRBV3-1/TRBV3-2	NA	TRBJ2-5	TGTGCCAGCAGCCAGCGGGACTACCAAGAGACCCAGTACTTC	CASSQRDYQETQYF
TRBD1	TRBV7-6	NA	TRBJ2-3	TGTGCCAGCAGCTTAAAATGGGGACAGGGTCAAGGTACGCAGTATTTT	CASSLKWGQGQGTQYF
NA	TRBV6-1	few	TRBJ2-1	TGTGCCAGCAGTGAGTCCCCCCGGAGCTCCTACAATGAGCAGTTCTTC	CASSESPRSSYNEQFF
TRBD2	TRBV5-4	NA	TRBJ2-5	TGTGCCAGCAGCAAGAGCGGGGGCCTCCGGGAGACCCAGTACTTC	CASSKSGGLRETQYF
NA	TRBV12-5	NA	TRBJ1-2	TGTGCTAGTGGTTCGGTACAGGAAGGGTATGGCTACACCTTC	CASGSVQEGYGYTF
NA	TRBV13	few	TRBJ2-1	TGTGCCAGCAGCACCGAGCGGGTTCCCGACAATGAGCAGTTCTTC	CASSTERVPDNEQFF
NA	TRBV7-3	NA	TRBJ2-2	TGTGCCAGCAGCCTCCAAATGGGGACCACCGGGGAGCTGTTTTTT	CASSLQMGTTGELFF
TRBD1	TRBV27	NA	TRBJ1-5	TGTGCCAGCAGTTTATCAGGGGGCTCGGGCAATCAGCCCCAGCATTTT	CASSLSGGSGNQPQHF
NA	TRBV27	NA	TRBJ1-5	TGTGCCAGCAGTTTATACAGTTCAGGATTAGGAGATCAGCCCCAGCATTTT	CASSLYSSGLGDQPQHF
NA	TRBV20-1	NA	TRBJ2-2	TGCAGTGCTGGTGGTAACACCGGGGAGCTGTTTTTT	CSAGGNTGELFF
NA	TRBV7-9	NA	TRBJ2-1	TGTGCCAGCAGCTCCTCGGGTCCTTACAATGAGCAGTTCTTC	CASSSSGPYNEQFF